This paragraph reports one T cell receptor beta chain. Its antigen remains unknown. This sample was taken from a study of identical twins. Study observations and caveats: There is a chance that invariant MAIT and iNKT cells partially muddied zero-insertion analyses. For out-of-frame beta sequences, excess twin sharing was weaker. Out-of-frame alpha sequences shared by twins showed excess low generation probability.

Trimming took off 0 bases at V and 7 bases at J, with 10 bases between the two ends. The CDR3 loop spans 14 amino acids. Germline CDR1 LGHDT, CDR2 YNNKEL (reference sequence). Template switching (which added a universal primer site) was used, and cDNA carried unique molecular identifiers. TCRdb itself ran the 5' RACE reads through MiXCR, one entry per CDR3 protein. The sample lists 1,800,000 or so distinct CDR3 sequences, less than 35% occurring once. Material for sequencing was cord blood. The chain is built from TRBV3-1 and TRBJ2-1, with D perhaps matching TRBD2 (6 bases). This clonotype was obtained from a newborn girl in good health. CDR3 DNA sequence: TGTGCCAGCAGCCAAGAATGGGGAGGTAATGAGCAGTTCTTC. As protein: CASSQEWGGNEQFF.